Below, 19 T cell receptor beta chains from the same sample are listed, as sequenced in a study of T-cell reconstitution after alpha-beta-depleted transplantation in children. Unique molecular identifiers were incorporated into the prepared TCRbeta library. TCRdb used MiXCR to reprocess the PCR reads, holding one entry per CDR3 protein. Seen here are some 260,000 distinct CDR3 sequences, about 24% observed once, and the top ten hold 4.8%. Sequenced material: PBMCs, mostly from graft donor cells, taken 360 days after TCRalphabeta/CD19-depleted stem cell transplant. The origin of the receptors is a female patient younger than 10 who had a stem cell transplant for congenital amegakaryocytic thrombocytopenia, so the T cells may come from the graft donor.

This clonotype showed up just a few times. The chain combines TRBV12-3 or TRBV12-4 with TRBJ1-2; no definite D call. Trimming shortened V by 2 bases and J by 8 bases, and 15 bases separated the two germline ends. The CDR3 is 14 amino acids. The CDR3 nucleotides read TGTGCCAGCAGTTTAAGATCTCGACATGAGGGCTACACCTTC. This translates into CASSLRSRHEGYTF.

This clonotype was found a few times. This chain uses TRBV10-3 with TRBJ2-7, with D tentatively TRBD1 (6 bases). Germline V gives CDR1 ENHRY, CDR2 SYGVKD. V was clipped by 4 bases and J by 7 bases, with 20 bases between them. The CDR3 sequence is 15 residues long. CDR3 nucleotide sequence: TGTGCCATCAGTGTCCCGGGACAAGGCTATTCTGAGCAGTACTTC. It is translated as CAISVPGQGYSEQYF.

Note on this clonotype: The junction does not match germline at one end; this may be a read error. The rearrangement joins TRBV7-9 to TRBJ2-3; D gene ambiguous. The CDR3 totals 11 residues. The germline V gene has CDR1 SEHNR and CDR2 FQNEAQ (reference sequence). CDR3: CSSSLRDTQYF. The CDR3 DNA is TGTTCCAGCAGCTTAAGAGATACGCAGTATTTT.

This clonotype was recorded a few times. The chain joins TRBV27 to TRBJ2-1; TRBD1 might be the D (6 bases). Between the trimmed V and J ends, which lost 6 bases and 6 bases, there was a span of 15 bases. CDR1 and CDR2 (germline): MNHEY, SMNVEV (reference sequence). The CDR3 consists of 14 residues. CDR3 amino acids: CASRQFRGSNEQFF. The DNA of the CDR3 is TGTGCCAGCAGGCAATTCAGGGGTTCCAATGAGCAGTTCTTC.

This clonotype was detected a few times. The CDR3 reads CASFLERGSGYTF. The CDR3 DNA is TGTGCCAGCTTCCTGGAGAGGGGGAGTGGCTACACCTTC. The chain links TRBV12-3 or TRBV12-4 to TRBJ1-2, with a tentative D call TRBD1 (6 bases). V was shortened by 8 bases and J by 7 bases, with 17 bases between the two germline ends. The CDR3 loop spans 13 amino acids.

The chain uses TRBV10-3 and TRBJ1-1; D call uncertain. Trimming pared 4 bases from V and 0 bases from J, leaving 9 bases between. Germline CDR1 and CDR2: ENHRY and SYGVKD. The CDR3 spans 14 residues. The chain's CDR3 is CAISAERMNTEAFF. For the CDR3, the DNA is TGTGCCATCAGTGCGGAGAGGATGAACACTGAAGCTTTCTTT.

This clonotype has a handful of counts. This chain links TRBV12-3 or TRBV12-4 with TRBJ1-3; 9 nucleotides align to TRBD1. This CDR3 spans 14 amino acids. V gave up 5 bases and J gave up 2 bases; unmatched junction bases: 1. In nucleotides, the CDR3 is TGTGCCAGCAGTGGACAGGGGACTGGAAACACCATATATTTT. This sequence encodes CASSGQGTGNTIYF.

A few counts support this clonotype. The chain combines TRBV20-1 with TRBJ2-7, with D hard to call. Germline values: CDR1 DFQATT, CDR2 SNEGSKA (reference sequence). Trimming cost V 3 bases and J 0 bases, with 12 bases left between them. The CDR3 runs 14 residues. CDR3 residues: CSASPGRLSYEQYF. CDR3 in DNA: TGCAGTGCTAGCCCGGGCCGCCTCTCCTACGAGCAGTACTTC.

The chain combines TRBV5-1 with TRBJ2-2; the D gene is possibly TRBD1 (6 bases). With 1 base removed from V and 6 bases from J, the gap between germline ends came to 13 bases. The germline CDR1 and CDR2 sequences are SGHRS and YFSETQ. The CDR3 is made up of 15 amino acids. The CDR3 nucleotides are TGCGCCAGCAGCTTGAGGGGGATCAGAGCCGGGGAGCTGTTTTTT. Protein product: CASSLRGIRAGELFF.

This clonotype was counted between two and nine times. The J gene is TRBJ2-7, the V gene TRBV7-9; perhaps D is TRBD1 or TRBD2 (5 bases each). The CDR3 loop spans 15 amino acids. The germline V gene has CDR1 SEHNR and CDR2 FQNEAQ (reference sequence). Deletions cut 5 bases from V and 6 bases from J, with 20 bases between. The CDR3 sequence is CASSQPGTRRGEQYF. The CDR3 nucleotides are TGTGCCAGCAGCCAACCCGGGACCCGCCGGGGCGAGCAGTACTTC.

This chain uses TRBV12-3 or TRBV12-4 with TRBJ2-1; no clear D. The CDR3 length is 14 residues. V was cut by 1 base and J by 4 bases, with 8 bases left in between. CDR3 sequence reads: CASSLGDLYNEQFF. CDR3 DNA sequence: TGTGCCAGCAGTTTAGGGGATCTTTACAATGAGCAGTTCTTC.

This clonotype came up a few times. The chain combines TRBV28 with TRBJ2-2, with D hard to call. V gave up 6 bases and J gave up 3 bases, with 5 bases separating them. CDR1 is MDHEN and CDR2 is SYDVKM in the germline V gene. There are 12 residues in the CDR3. The CDR3 here is CASRRDTGELFF. The CDR3 DNA reads TGTGCCAGCAGGCGAGACACCGGGGAGCTGTTTTTT. The variable domain in full, with the rest retrieved from reference TRBV28 and TRBJ2-2, is DVKVTQSSRYLVKRTGEKVFLECVQDMDHENMFWYRQDPGLGLRLIYFSYDVKMKEKGDIPEGYSVSREKKERFSLILESASTNQTSMYLCASRRDTGELFFGEGSRLTVL.

This clonotype was seen a handful of times. The rearrangement joins TRBV10-2 to TRBJ1-1; D may be TRBD1 (5 bases). Trimming stripped 5 bases from V and 6 bases from J, with 10 bases between. This CDR3 is 12 amino acids long. The germline gives CDR1 WSHSY, CDR2 SAAADI. CDR3 sequence reads: CASSTGKSEAFF. In DNA form, the CDR3 reads TGCGCCAGCAGTACAGGAAAGTCTGAAGCTTTCTTT.

This clonotype was recorded a few times. The chain couples TRBV5-1 to TRBJ2-3; maybe TRBD2 (6 bases). V was shortened by 2 bases and J by 2 bases, with 24 bases between the two germline ends. Germline CDR1 is SGHRS and CDR2 is YFSETQ. The CDR3 has 19 residues. CDR3 coding DNA: TGCGCCAGCAGCTTCGTCCCCCGTCGACTAGTCGAGACCACAGATACGCAGTATTTT. Protein product: CASSFVPRRLVETTDTQYF.

This clonotype was observed a few times. J is TRBJ2-7 and V is TRBV20-1; D is perhaps TRBD1 (6 bases). Trimming removed 7 bases at V and 5 bases at J, with 18 bases between. This CDR3 spans 13 amino acids. Germline V lookup: CDR1 DFQATT, CDR2 SNEGSKA (reference sequence). The CDR3 spells CSGTGSLSHEQYF. Written as DNA, the CDR3 is TGCAGTGGTACAGGGTCGTTATCCCACGAGCAGTACTTC.

The chain recombines TRBV7-2 with TRBJ2-1; D perhaps matches TRBD1 (9 bases). V shed 11 bases and J shed 2 bases, with 16 bases lying between them. Looked up from germline, CDR1 is SGHTA and CDR2 is FQGNSA. This CDR3 region has 14 residues. The CDR3 loop is CAGGGTGPYNEQFF. CDR3 in DNA: TGTGCCGGCGGGGGGACAGGGCCCTACAATGAGCAGTTCTTC.

The rearrangement joins TRBV20-1 to TRBJ2-4; 14 positions match TRBD2. The V and J ends lost 0 bases and 11 bases, in that order; junction bases with no gene match: 3. Germline V CDR1 and CDR2: DFQATT, SNEGSKA (reference sequence). CDR3 length: 14 residues. This chain's CDR3 is CSAREGLAGVFQYF. In DNA form, the CDR3 reads TGCAGTGCTAGAGAGGGACTAGCGGGGGTATTTCAGTACTTC.

This clonotype was seen only a few times. The chain carries TRBV12-3 or TRBV12-4 and TRBJ2-7; 8 bases line up with TRBD2. The CDR3 length is 15 residues. V lost 3 bases to trimming and J lost 4 bases; unmatched junction nucleotides: 8. The CDR3 spells CASSFGSSGTYEQYF. The CDR3 bases are TGTGCCAGCAGTTTCGGGAGTAGCGGGACGTACGAGCAGTACTTC.

In its sample, this clonotype was seen a few times. This chain links TRBV12-3 or TRBV12-4 with TRBJ2-6, with D perhaps matching TRBD1 (6 bases). Trimming took 6 bases from V and 8 from J, leaving 17 bases between them. The CDR3 has 15 residues. CDR3 protein: CASSLNLGDTNVLTF. CDR3 sequence (DNA): TGTGCCAGCAGCCTAAACCTCGGGGACACCAACGTCCTGACTTTC.